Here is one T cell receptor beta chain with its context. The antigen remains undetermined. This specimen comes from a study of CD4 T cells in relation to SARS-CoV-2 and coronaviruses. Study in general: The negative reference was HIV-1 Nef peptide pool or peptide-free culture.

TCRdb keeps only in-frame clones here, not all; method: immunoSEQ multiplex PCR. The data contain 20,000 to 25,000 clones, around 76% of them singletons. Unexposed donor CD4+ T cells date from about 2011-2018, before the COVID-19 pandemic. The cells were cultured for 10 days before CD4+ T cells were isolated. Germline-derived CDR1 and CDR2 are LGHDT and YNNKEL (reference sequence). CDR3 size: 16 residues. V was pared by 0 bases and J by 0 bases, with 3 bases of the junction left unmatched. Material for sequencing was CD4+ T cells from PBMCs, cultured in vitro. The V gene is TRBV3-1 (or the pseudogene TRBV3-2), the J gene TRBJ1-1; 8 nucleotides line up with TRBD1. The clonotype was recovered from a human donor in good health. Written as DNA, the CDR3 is TGTGCCAGCAGCCAAGATCCAGGGGGCCTGAACACTGAAGCTTTCTTT. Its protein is CASSQDPGGLNTEAFF.